Shown below are 32 T cell receptor beta chains from a single sample sequenced in a study of blood T cells in healthy people across ages. Primers used in a second PCR of roughly 7 to 11 cycles were a sample-barcoded 5' primer and a J-beta primer mix. In TCRdb, the 5' RACE reads were re-called with MiXCR into one record per CDR3 protein. This table holds about 380,000 distinct CDR3 sequences, approximately 51% found once. Sequenced material: blood. The receptors here all came from a man in his 60s in good health.

The chain combines TRBV18 with TRBJ2-5, with D possibly being TRBD2 (5 bases). Judging by the DNA end, TRBJ2-7 fits better; the J call may be wrong. This CDR3 contains 14 residues. In germline, CDR1 is KGHSH, CDR2 LQKENI. CDR3 sequence: CASSLDLGYDEQYF. CDR3 coding DNA: TGTGCCAGCTCGCTGGACTTAGGGTACGACGAGCAGTACTTC.

This clonotype was seen a handful of times. The chain carries TRBV11-3 and TRBJ2-4, with D perhaps TRBD1 or TRBD2 (6 bases each). The J call is in doubt because the DNA end fits TRBJ2-7 better. This CDR3 is 14 amino acids long. Germline V gene lookup returns CDR1 SGHNT and CDR2 YENEEA. The CDR3 region has the DNA TGTGCCAGCAGCTCGGGGGACACCCCCTACGAGCAGTACTTC. Amino acids: CASSSGDTPYEQYF.

The chain carries TRBV24-1 and TRBJ2-5; D gene unclear. Germline loops: CDR1 KGHDR, CDR2 SFDVKD. Trimming took off 1 base at V and 2 bases at J, with 10 bases between the two ends. The CDR3 loop spans 15 amino acids. The CDR3 DNA reads TGTGCCACCAGTGATTTCCCGGCCCTTCAAGAGACCCAGTACTTC. It specifies CATSDFPALQETQYF.

This clonotype was observed a handful of times. The chain employs TRBV7-3 and TRBJ2-7; weak D call: TRBD2 (5 bases). The end of the DNA fits TRBJ2-4 better, so the J call may be wrong. Looked up from germline, CDR1 is SGHTA and CDR2 is FQGTGA. This CDR3 has 14 residues. CDR3 nucleotide sequence: TGTGCCAGCAGCTTACGAGGTCCGGGGAACATTCAGTACTTC. Its protein product is CASSLRGPGNIQYF.

The J gene is TRBJ2-1, the V gene TRBV28, with 7 nucleotides matching TRBD2. CDR3 length equals 16 residues. Per the germline V gene, CDR1 is MDHEN and CDR2 is SYDVKM. V lost 6 bases, J lost 4 bases, and 12 bases stayed unmatched. CDR3 in DNA: TGTGCCAGCAGCCCATTTGGCGGGAGTAGGTACAATGAGCAGTTCTTC. Translating it yields CASSPFGGSRYNEQFF.

This clonotype was seen more than once but under ten times. V is TRBV4-2 and J is TRBJ2-1; 10 bases line up with TRBD2. This CDR3 is built from 17 residues. Germline CDR1 LGHNA, CDR2 YNFKEQ. Losses at the gene ends were 4 bases for V and 5 bases for J; bases not matched to a gene: 11. Here the CDR3 reads CASSRADGTSADNEQFF. The CDR3 nucleotides read TGTGCCAGCAGCCGGGCCGACGGGACTAGCGCCGACAATGAGCAGTTCTTC.

Worth noting for this clonotype: Germline is not matched at one junction end, which may reflect a read error. This chain's CDR3 is CASRLGYSGANVLTF. CDR3 DNA sequence: TGTGCCAGCAGGTTGGGATACTCTGGGGCCAACGTCCTGACTTTC. The chain carries TRBV5-6 and TRBJ2-6, with D unresolved. From germline, CDR1 is SGHDT and CDR2 YYEEEE. The CDR3 contains 15 residues.

The chain combines TRBV12-3 or TRBV12-4 with TRBJ1-1, with D perhaps TRBD1 (6 bases). There are 15 residues in the CDR3. The V gene lost 5 bases and the J gene lost 6 bases, with 19 bases spanning the gap. The DNA of the CDR3 is TGTGCCAGCAGTATAGGGGGGGTTGGGGCCTCTGAAGCTTTCTTT. Translation gives CASSIGGVGASEAFF.

This rearrangement joins TRBV12-3 or TRBV12-4 to TRBJ1-1, with TRBD1 matching over 8 bases. The junction had 14 bases not matched to a gene; V was cut back by 3 bases and J by 2 bases. The CDR3 runs to 18 residues. CDR3 sequence: CASSFWQAGGQENTEAFF. CDR3 DNA: TGTGCCAGCAGTTTTTGGCAGGCAGGGGGCCAGGAAAACACTGAAGCTTTCTTT.

The chain couples TRBV7-9 to TRBJ1-2; no firm D call. Germline values: CDR1 SEHNR, CDR2 FQNEAQ (reference sequence). The V end lost 1 base, the J end lost 7 bases, and 13 bases lay between the germline ends. There are 14 residues in the CDR3. The CDR3 sequence: CASSLGVGFSGYTF. The DNA of the CDR3 is TGTGCCAGCAGCTTAGGGGTGGGGTTCTCTGGCTACACCTTC.

The J gene is TRBJ2-1, the V gene TRBV6-4, with 8 bases identical to TRBD2. V gave up 3 bases and J gave up 0 bases; unmatched junction bases: 1. The CDR3 is 15 amino acids. Germline V gene data show CDR1 as MRHNA and CDR2 as SNTAGT. This CDR3 is CASSELAGSYNEQFF. DNA for the CDR3: TGTGCCAGCAGTGAGCTAGCGGGCTCCTACAATGAGCAGTTCTTC.

This clonotype has just a few counts. This chain connects TRBV30 to TRBJ1-2; D remains ambiguous. Trimming pared 0 bases from V and 8 bases from J, leaving 10 bases between. The germline V gene has CDR1 GTSNPN and CDR2 SVGIG (reference sequence). This CDR3 is 12 amino acids long. The CDR3 sequence is CAWSVRGRGYTF. The DNA for the CDR3 is TGTGCCTGGAGTGTACGAGGGCGCGGCTACACCTTC. The whole variable domain, remainder taken from reference TRBV30 and TRBJ1-2, is SQTIHQWPATLVQPVGSPLSLECTVEGTSNPNLYWYRQAAGRGLQLLFYSVGIGQISSEVPQNLSASRPQDRQFILSSKKLLLSDSGFYLCAWSVRGRGYTFGSGTRLTVV.

V usage is TRBV9 and J usage is TRBJ2-7, with 15 bases that match TRBD2. The V gene end was trimmed by 4 bases and the J gene end by 2 bases; junction bases not matched to a gene: 7. The CDR3 is made up of 17 amino acids. Per germline, CDR1 SGDLS and CDR2 YYNGEE. Here the CDR3 reads CASSPRGLAGGTYEQYF. Written as DNA, the CDR3 is TGTGCCAGCAGCCCGAGGGGACTAGCGGGGGGCACCTACGAGCAGTACTTC.

This clonotype was counted at least ten times. The chain uses TRBV12-3 or TRBV12-4 and TRBJ1-2; TRBD1 is a possible D gene (6 bases). Trimming took off 1 base at V and 10 bases at J, with 13 bases between the two ends. The CDR3 loop spans 13 amino acids. CDR3 residues: CASSLEARGAYTF. In DNA form, the CDR3 reads TGTGCCAGCAGTTTAGAGGCTCGGGGGGCCTACACCTTC.

The chain links TRBV2 to TRBJ2-7; 9 nucleotides line up with TRBD2. After removal of 7 bases from V and 6 bases from J, the junction contained 4 bases not matched to a gene. The CDR3 is 12 amino acids. The germline V gene encodes CDR1 SNHLY and CDR2 FYNNEI. Here the CDR3 reads CASKGLAGEQYF. The CDR3 DNA reads TGTGCCAGCAAGGGACTAGCCGGCGAGCAGTACTTC.

This clonotype was seen a handful of times. The V gene is TRBV9, the J gene TRBJ2-3; TRBD2 matches at 13 bases. With V trimmed by 2 bases and J by 3 bases, 3 bases remained unmatched. There are 16 residues in the CDR3. Germline V gene lookup returns CDR1 SGDLS and CDR2 YYNGEE. The DNA for the CDR3 is TGTGCCAGCAGCGTCGGGACTAGCGGGGCGACAGATACGCAGTATTTT. This sequence encodes CASSVGTSGATDTQYF.

This clonotype was seen a few times. The V and J genes are TRBV4-1 and TRBJ2-5; 10 bases are shared with TRBD1. Germline-derived CDR1 and CDR2 are MGHRA and YSYEKL. Losses at the gene ends were 0 bases for V and 3 bases for J; bases not matched to a gene: 4. CDR3 length: 16 residues. The CDR3 DNA reads as TGCGCCAGCAGCCAAGACCACGGGACAGGGGAAGAGACCCAGTACTTC. It translates to CASSQDHGTGEETQYF.

The J gene is TRBJ1-2, the V gene TRBV3-1; D ambiguous. Trimming pared 0 bases from V and 13 bases from J, leaving 15 bases between. This CDR3 region has 13 residues. The germline V gene encodes CDR1 LGHDT and CDR2 YNNKEL (reference sequence). For the CDR3, the DNA is TGTGCCAGCAGCCAAGATCCCCGGGGAAAAGGCACCTTC. Its protein is CASSQDPRGKGTF. The full variable domain, rest sourced from reference TRBV3-1 and TRBJ1-2, is DTAVSQTPKYLVTQMGNDKSIKCEQNLGHDTMYWYKQDSKKFLKIMFSYNNKELIINETVPNRFSPKSPDKAHLNLHINSLELGDSAVYFCASSQDPRGKGTFGSGTRLTVV.

The chain links TRBV4-3 to TRBJ2-5; 7 nucleotides line up with TRBD2. V shed 0 bases, J shed 2 bases, and the junction held 6 bases outside the gene matches. Germline-derived CDR1 and CDR2 are LGHNA and YSLEER. The length of the CDR3 is 16 residues. The CDR3 DNA sequence: TGCGCCAGCAGCCAAGATGCGGGGACTACACAAGAGACCCAGTACTTC. It codes for CASSQDAGTTQETQYF.

The chain employs TRBV15 and TRBJ1-1; a possible D gene is TRBD1 (5 bases). CDR1 LNHNV and CDR2 YYDKDF come from the germline V gene (reference sequence). The CDR3 has 16 amino acids. V lost 2 bases to trimming and J lost 0 bases, with 13 bases between them. The CDR3 reads CATSRLGTLMNTEAFF. The CDR3 bases are TGTGCCACCAGCAGACTCGGGACTCTGATGAACACTGAAGCTTTCTTT.

This sequence joins TRBV7-2 and TRBJ2-3; D is perhaps TRBD1 (5 bases). CDR1 is SGHTA, CDR2 FQGNSA, per germline. This CDR3 comprises 14 residues. Trimming took 3 bases from V and 6 from J, leaving 13 bases between them. The CDR3 nucleotides read TGTGCCAGCAGCTTCCAGGACAACCGCGATACGCAGTATTTT. Translated, it gives CASSFQDNRDTQYF.

This sequence joins TRBV19 and TRBJ2-1, with 7 bases aligning to TRBD1. V lost 7 bases, J lost 7 bases, and 10 bases stayed unmatched. The CDR3 has 14 amino acids. Germline-derived CDR1 and CDR2 are LNHDA and SQIVND (reference sequence). CDR3: CASTPGRGSNEQFF. The CDR3 DNA reads as TGTGCCAGTACCCCAGGCAGGGGGTCAAATGAGCAGTTCTTC.

This chain uses TRBV11-2 with TRBJ1-1; D gene ambiguous. The CDR3 loop spans 14 amino acids. Germline CDR1 is SGHAT and CDR2 is FQNNGV. The V gene lost 1 base and the J gene lost 4 bases, with 10 bases spanning the gap. CDR3 bases: TGTGCCAGCAGCTTAGGGGCGAGGAGCACTGAAGCTTTCTTT. It is translated as CASSLGARSTEAFF.

This chain joins TRBV24-1 and TRBJ2-7; TRBD1 aligns across 8 bases. Per germline, CDR1 KGHDR and CDR2 SFDVKD. This CDR3 region has 14 residues. Trimming cost V 7 bases and J 1 base; bases outside gene matches: 5. This chain's CDR3 is CATSSDRGSYEQYF. For the CDR3, the DNA is TGTGCCACCAGCTCCGACAGGGGTTCCTACGAGCAGTACTTC.

Notes on this clonotype: The junction departs from germline at one end; a sequencing error may be responsible. The V call is TRBV11-3, the J call TRBJ2-1; D may be TRBD2 (6 bases). Germline values: CDR1 SGHNT, CDR2 YENEEA. The CDR3 totals 15 residues. CDR3 bases: TGTGCCAGCAGCCGAAGTAGCGGAATTTACAATGAGCGGTTCTTC. It specifies CASSRSSGIYNERFF. The full variable domain, its missing parts supplied by reference TRBV11-3 and TRBJ2-1, is EAGVVQSPRYKIIEKKQPVAFWCNPISGHNTLYWYLQNLGQGPELLIRYENEEAVDDSQLPKDRFSAERLKGVDSTLKIQPAELGDSAVYLCASSRSSGIYNERFFGPGTRLTVL.

This clonotype was recorded a few times. The chain couples TRBV20-1 to TRBJ2-1; 8 positions match TRBD2. The CDR3 has 16 residues. Germline values: CDR1 DFQATT, CDR2 SNEGSKA (reference sequence). The ends lost 3 bases at V and 4 bases at J; junction bases unmatched: 11. CDR3: CSARGGGAGGYNEQFF. DNA of the CDR3: TGCAGTGCTAGGGGAGGCGGGGCGGGAGGATACAATGAGCAGTTCTTC.

The chain carries TRBV4-3 and TRBJ2-5, with D maybe TRBD1 (6 bases). The V and J ends lost 0 bases and 1 base respectively, with 12 bases between them. The CDR3 is 16 amino acids. CDR1 is LGHNA and CDR2 is YSLEER in the germline V gene. CDR3 protein: CASSQDGTPFQETQYF. In DNA form, the CDR3 reads TGCGCCAGCAGCCAAGATGGGACACCTTTCCAAGAGACCCAGTACTTC.

This clonotype was seen once. The J gene is TRBJ2-3, the V gene TRBV20-1; TRBD1 agrees at 8 bases. From germline, CDR1 is DFQATT and CDR2 SNEGSKA (reference sequence). The ends lost 2 bases at V and 9 bases at J; junction bases unmatched: 13. The CDR3 sequence is 15 residues long. For the CDR3, the DNA is TGCAGTGCTAGACAGGGGGCGGTCAACCCAATCACGCAGTATTTT. Translated, it gives CSARQGAVNPITQYF.

This chain uses TRBV14 with TRBJ2-5; maybe TRBD1 (5 bases). The CDR3 is 14 residues long. V shed 4 bases and J shed 3 bases, with 12 bases lying between them. The germline CDR1 and CDR2 sequences are SGHDN and FVKESK. The CDR3: CASSPPGREETQYF. The CDR3 DNA is TGTGCCAGCAGCCCCCCCGGCAGGGAAGAGACCCAGTACTTC.

This clonotype was observed at least ten times. The chain uses TRBV12-3 or TRBV12-4 and TRBJ2-1; 7 positions agree with TRBD2. CDR3 length: 16 residues. V gave up 6 bases and J gave up 4 bases; unmatched junction bases: 12. DNA for the CDR3: TGTGCCAGCAGCTCTGGGGGGGGGGGACGTTACAATGAGCAGTTCTTC. This codes for CASSSGGGGRYNEQFF.

This clonotype has only a few counts. The rearrangement links TRBV3-1 to TRBJ2-4, with unresolved D. Trimming shortened V by 1 base and J by 1 base, and 5 bases separated the two germline ends. CDR3 length equals 14 residues. Germline loops: CDR1 LGHDT, CDR2 YNNKEL (reference sequence). The CDR3 region has the DNA TGTGCCAGCAGCCAAGGCAGCGCCAAAAACATTCAGTACTTC. It encodes CASSQGSAKNIQYF. The full variable domain, its missing parts supplied by reference TRBV3-1 and TRBJ2-4, is DTAVSQTPKYLVTQMGNDKSIKCEQNLGHDTMYWYKQDSKKFLKIMFSYNNKELIINETVPNRFSPKSPDKAHLNLHINSLELGDSAVYFCASSQGSAKNIQYFGAGTRLSVL.

The V call is TRBV28, the J call TRBJ1-2; D perhaps matches TRBD1 (5 bases). This CDR3 region has 15 residues. V lost 6 bases, J lost 12 bases, and 26 bases lay in between. Germline V lookup: CDR1 MDHEN, CDR2 SYDVKM. CDR3 loop: CASRAGEGAQTPHTF. For the CDR3, the DNA is TGTGCCAGCAGAGCAGGAGAAGGGGCTCAAACCCCCCACACCTTC.